The entry that follows covers one T cell receptor (beta chain) sequence. This sample is drawn from a study of blood T cell repertoires in COVID-19. As for the study in general: Sample material is recorded as cDNA or gDNA derived from T cells, B-cell-depleted T cells, or PBMCs.

Here immunoSEQ multiplex PCR was the method, and the copy in TCRdb shows in-frame clones only, minus some. The table lists roughly 260,000 clones, 82% of them singletons. Germline V lookup: CDR1 MNHEY, CDR2 SMNVEV (reference sequence). This CDR3 contains 13 residues. Trimming left V 7 bases short and J 8 bases short, with 17 bases between. The TCR was taken from a woman aged 70-85 years with acute or convalescent COVID-19. The chain couples TRBV27 to TRBJ1-2; possibly TRBD1 for D (6 bases). The specimen sequenced was peripheral blood. CDR3 residues: CASTARGAQGYTF. CDR3 nucleotides: TGTGCCAGCACCGCCCGGGGGGCGCAGGGCTACACCTTC.